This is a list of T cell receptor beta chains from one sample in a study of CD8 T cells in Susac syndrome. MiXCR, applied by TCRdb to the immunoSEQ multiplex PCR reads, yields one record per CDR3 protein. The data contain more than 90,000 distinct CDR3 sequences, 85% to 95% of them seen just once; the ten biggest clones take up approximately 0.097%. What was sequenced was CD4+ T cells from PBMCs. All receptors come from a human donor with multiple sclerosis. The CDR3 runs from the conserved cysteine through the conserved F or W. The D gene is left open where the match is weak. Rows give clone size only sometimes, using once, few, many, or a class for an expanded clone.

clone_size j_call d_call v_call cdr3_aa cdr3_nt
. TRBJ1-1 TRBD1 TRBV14 CASSPRGWTGRVNTEAFF TGTGCCAGCAGCCCCAGGGGTTGGACAGGGCGAGTGAACACTGAAGCTTTCTTT
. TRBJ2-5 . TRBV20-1 CSASQPEPGTQYF TGCAGTGCTAGTCAACCTGAACCTGGGACCCAGTACTTC
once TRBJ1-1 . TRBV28 CASSIAHGTRTEAFF TGTGCCAGCAGTATCGCCCACGGGACACGAACTGAAGCTTTCTTT
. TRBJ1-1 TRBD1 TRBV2 CASSLQQGAITEAFF TGTGCCAGCAGCCTCCAACAGGGGGCGATCACTGAAGCTTTCTTT
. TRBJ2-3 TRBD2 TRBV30 CAWSRGGRRTQYF TGTGCCTGGAGCCGGGGGGGCCGGAGGACGCAGTATTTT
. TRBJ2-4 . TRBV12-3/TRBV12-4 CASTITGASIGIQYF TGTGCCAGCACCATCACCGGGGCTTCAATCGGCATTCAGTACTTC
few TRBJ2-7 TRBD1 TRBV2 CASSEARQGAKEQYF TGTGCCAGCAGTGAAGCCCGACAGGGGGCGAAAGAGCAGTACTTC
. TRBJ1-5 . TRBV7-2 CASSYGAGSGSQPQHF TGTGCCAGCAGCTATGGGGCGGGATCCGGTTCTCAGCCCCAGCATTTT
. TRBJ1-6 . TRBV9 CASSNPQRGSPLHF TGTGCCAGCAGCAATCCCCAGAGGGGTTCACCCCTCCACTTT
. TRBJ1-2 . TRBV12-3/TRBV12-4 CASSVGLRGYTF TGTGCCAGCAGTGTGGGACTTCGGGGCTACACCTTC
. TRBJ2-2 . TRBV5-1 CASSFPGNTGELFF TGCGCCAGCAGCTTCCCAGGGAACACCGGGGAGCTGTTTTTT
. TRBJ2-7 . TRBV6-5 CASSRRTGYYEQYF TGTGCCAGCAGTCGCCGGACGGGATACTACGAGCAGTACTTC
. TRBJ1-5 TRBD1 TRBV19 CASSKGADSNQPQHF TGTGCCAGTAGTAAGGGGGCGGATAGCAATCAGCCCCAGCATTTT
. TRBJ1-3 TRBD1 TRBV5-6 CASSRTGDGNTIYF TGTGCCAGCAGCAGGACAGGGGACGGAAACACCATATATTTT
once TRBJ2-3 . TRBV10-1 CASSESGADTQYF TGCGCCAGCAGTGAGTCAGGTGCAGATACGCAGTATTTT
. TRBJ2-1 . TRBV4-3 CASSQDPVYEQFF TGCGCCAGCAGCCAAGATCCTGTCTATGAGCAGTTCTTC
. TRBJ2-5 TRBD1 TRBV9 CASSDRTGPGETQYF TGTGCCAGCAGCGACCGGACAGGCCCAGGGGAGACCCAGTACTTC
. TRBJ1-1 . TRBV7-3 CASSPEGGRNTEAFF TGTGCCAGCAGCCCAGAAGGCGGAAGGAACACTGAAGCTTTCTTT
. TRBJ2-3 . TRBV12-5 CASGRHASTDTQYF TGTGCTAGTGGCCGTCATGCTAGCACAGATACGCAGTATTTT
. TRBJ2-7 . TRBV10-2 CASRVGATGSYEQYF TGCGCCAGCAGGGTAGGTGCGACCGGGTCCTACGAGCAGTACTTC
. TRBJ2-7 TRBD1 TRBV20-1 CSARDNQGAKEQYF TGCAGTGCTAGAGATAATCAGGGGGCGAAAGAGCAGTACTTC
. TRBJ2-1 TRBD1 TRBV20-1 CSCSGDRVTNEQFF TGCAGTTGCTCGGGGGACAGGGTAACCAATGAGCAGTTCTTC
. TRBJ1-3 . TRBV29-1 CSVLDSGNTIYF TGCAGCGTTCTAGACTCTGGAAACACCATATATTTT
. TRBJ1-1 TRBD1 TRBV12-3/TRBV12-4 CASFRGPENTEAFF TGTGCCAGTTTCAGGGGGCCGGAGAACACTGAAGCTTTCTTT
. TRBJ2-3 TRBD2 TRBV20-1 CSAGTSGVTDTQYF TGCAGTGCTGGGACTAGCGGGGTGACAGATACGCAGTATTTT
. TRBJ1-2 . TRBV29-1 CSVDTGYGYTF TGCAGCGTTGATACGGGCTATGGCTACACCTTC
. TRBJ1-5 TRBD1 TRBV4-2 CASSRDSRNQPQHF TGTGCCAGCAGCCGGGACAGCCGCAATCAGCCCCAGCATTTT
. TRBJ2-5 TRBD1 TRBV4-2 CASSPWDSDSQETQYF TGTGCCAGCAGCCCCTGGGACAGCGATTCGCAAGAGACCCAGTACTTC
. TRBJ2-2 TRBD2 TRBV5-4 CASSLRLAWNTGELFF TGTGCCAGCAGCTTGAGACTAGCGTGGAACACCGGGGAGCTGTTTTTT
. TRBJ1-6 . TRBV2 CASKGRRNSPLHF TGTGCCAGCAAGGGCAGGAGAAATTCACCCCTCCACTTT
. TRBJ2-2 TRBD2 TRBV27 CASSYRGGTNTGELFF TGTGCCAGCAGTTATCGCGGGGGTACGAACACCGGGGAGCTGTTTTTT
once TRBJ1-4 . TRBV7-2 CASSASSTTNEKLFF TGTGCCAGCAGCGCCTCCAGTACAACTAATGAAAAACTGTTTTTT
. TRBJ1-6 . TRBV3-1 CASSQGPSPPLHF TGTGCCAGCAGCCAAGGTCCCTCGCCACCCCTCCACTTT
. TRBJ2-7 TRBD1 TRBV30 CAWTTGTALSYEQYF TGTGCCTGGACCACGGGGACAGCTCTATCCTACGAGCAGTACTTC
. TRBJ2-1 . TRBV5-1 CASSLVTPNEQFF TGCGCCAGCAGCTTGGTTACACCCAATGAGCAGTTCTTC
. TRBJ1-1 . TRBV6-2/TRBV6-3 CASSYISGTGTEAFF TGTGCCAGCAGTTACATATCAGGGACCGGCACTGAAGCTTTCTTT
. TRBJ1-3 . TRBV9 CASSVATRGHRDSGNTIYF TGTGCCAGCAGCGTAGCTACGCGGGGGCACAGAGACTCTGGAAACACCATATATTTT
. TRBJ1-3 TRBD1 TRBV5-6 CASSRDSSGNTIYF TGTGCCAGCAGCCGGGACAGCTCTGGAAACACCATATATTTT
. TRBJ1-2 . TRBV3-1 CASSPGEGLGYTF TGTGCCAGCAGCCCGGGGGAGGGACTTGGCTACACCTTC
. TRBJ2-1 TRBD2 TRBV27 CASSLPGGSYNEQFF TGTGCCAGCAGTTTACCGGGGGGCTCCTACAATGAGCAGTTCTTC
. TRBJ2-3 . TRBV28 CASVGGRTDTQYF TGTGCCAGCGTAGGGGGGCGCACAGATACGCAGTATTTT
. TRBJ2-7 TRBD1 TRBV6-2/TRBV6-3 CASIPRDRSDSYEQYF TGTGCCAGCATACCCCGGGACAGGTCCGACTCCTACGAGCAGTACTTC
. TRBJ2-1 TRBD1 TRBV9 CASSVAPDRSEQFF TGTGCCAGCAGCGTAGCCCCGGACAGGAGCGAGCAGTTCTTC
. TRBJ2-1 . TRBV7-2 CASSLAENNEQFF TGTGCCAGCAGCTTAGCTGAGAACAATGAGCAGTTCTTC
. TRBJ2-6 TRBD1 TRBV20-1 CSAGGRDRGPSGANVLTF TGCAGTGCCGGGGGAAGGGACAGGGGGCCTTCTGGGGCCAACGTCCTGACTTTC
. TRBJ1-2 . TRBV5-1 CASSPGTAKGGYTF TGCGCCAGCAGCCCCGGGACCGCAAAGGGGGGCTACACCTTC
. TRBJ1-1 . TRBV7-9 CASSLFGGGIEAFF TGTGCCAGCAGCTTATTCGGCGGGGGCATTGAAGCTTTCTTT
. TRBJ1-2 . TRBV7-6 CASSPYRVLTLYGYTF TGTGCCAGCAGCCCATACCGGGTCCTGACCCTCTATGGCTACACCTTC
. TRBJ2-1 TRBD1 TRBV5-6 CASSSQLGQHSYNEQFF TGTGCCAGCAGCTCGCAACTGGGACAGCATTCCTACAATGAGCAGTTCTTC
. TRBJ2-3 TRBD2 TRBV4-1 CASSQGPQRGCADTQYF TGCGCCAGCAGCCAAGGGCCGCAGCGGGGGTGCGCAGATACGCAGTATTTT
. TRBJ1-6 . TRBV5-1 CASSLVHGTTGASYNSPLHF TGCGCCAGCAGCTTGGTGCACGGGACAACTGGAGCCTCCTATAATTCACCCCTCCACTTT
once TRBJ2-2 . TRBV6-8 CASSPGTPGSWGELFF TGTGCCAGCAGTCCCGGGACCCCCGGGAGTTGGGGGGAGCTGTTTTTT
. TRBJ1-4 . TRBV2 CASSERLAAELFF TGTGCCAGCAGTGAAAGGCTGGCGGCGGAACTGTTTTTT
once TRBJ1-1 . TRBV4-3 CASSPREGLAFF TGCGCCAGCAGCCCGCGGGAGGGGTTGGCTTTCTTT
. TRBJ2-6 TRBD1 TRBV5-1 CASSLDPTGHSGANVLTF TGCGCCAGCAGCTTGGACCCGACAGGGCACTCTGGGGCCAACGTCCTGACTTTC
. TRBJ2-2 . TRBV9 CASSVGLVAGELFF TGTGCCAGCAGCGTAGGACTAGTGGCCGGGGAGCTGTTTTTT
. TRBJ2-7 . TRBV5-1 CASSPVTPAVEQYF TGCGCCAGCAGCCCCGTAACCCCGGCTGTCGAGCAGTACTTC